The sequence of this T cell receptor (beta chain) was determined in a study of identical twins. Template switching, a step in the protocol, added a universal primer site, and cDNA carried unique molecular identifiers. MiXCR, run by TCRdb on the 5' RACE reads, gives a single entry per CDR3 protein. The sample yields under 400,000 distinct CDR3 sequences, about 10% seen once. CDR1 is WSHSY and CDR2 is SAAADI in the germline V gene. The V and J ends lost 0 bases and 4 bases, in that order; junction bases with no gene match: 6. This CDR3 contains 17 residues. With respect to this clonotype: The antigen remains unidentified.

Study-wide results and limits: Out-of-frame alpha sequences common to twins exhibited a surplus of low generation probability. Twin sharing of out-of-frame TCR alpha was underestimated by models in monozygotic pairs. Weaker excess twin sharing was observed in beta out-of-frame sequences.

Specimen: naive T cells sorted from blood. The genes are TRBV10-2 and TRBJ2-6, with 7 positions matching TRBD2. The clonotype was recovered from a woman aged 50 to 60 in good health. This CDR3 is CASSESGGGVGANVLTF. The CDR3 DNA sequence: TGCGCCAGCAGTGAGTCTGGGGGGGGTGTAGGGGCCAACGTCCTGACTTTC.